Sequencing of this TCR beta chain was carried out in a study of cytomegalovirus exposure and HLA in healthy donors. Assay used: immunoSEQ multiplex PCR; TCRdb lists only in-frame clones, some missing. This table has under 400,000 clones, around 90% appearing once. Study conclusions and caveats: In vitro confirmation showed three CMV-associated chains to be CMV antigen specific. Rarity marked most TCR sequences, yet some public TCRs occurred in many donors. Cytomegalovirus association was assigned to more than 150 TCR beta chains.

CDR3 length equals 14 residues. The germline V gene encodes CDR1 SGHAT and CDR2 FQNNGV. Trimming took 4 bases from V and 4 from J, leaving 13 bases between them. As to this clone: Its matching antigen is unknown.

Among the roughly 120 subjects of the validation cohort, separate from the roughly 650-subject first cohort, were the donors. The rearrangement links TRBV11-2 to TRBJ1-1; tentatively, D is TRBD1 (5 bases). What was sequenced was PBMCs. This TCR was sampled from a man aged 25-45 years in good health and CMV-seronegative. The CDR3 nucleotides read TGTGCCAGCAGCTCGATCGGGGGTCCCACTGAAGCTTTCTTT. This translates into CASSSIGGPTEAFF.